This TCR beta chain was sequenced for a study of blood T cells in healthy people across ages. With 5 bases clipped from V and 5 bases from J, the junction kept 5 bases outside the gene matches. Germline V lookup: CDR1 DFQATT, CDR2 SNEGSKA (reference sequence). The CDR3 runs to 12 residues. It was with a sample-barcoded 5' primer and a J-beta primer mix that a second PCR of about 7 to 12 cycles was run. TCRdb fed the 5' RACE reads into MiXCR, producing one record per CDR3 protein. The table includes 790,000 or so distinct CDR3 sequences, 35% to 60% detected once. The clonotype originates from an older man in good health. V usage is TRBV20-1 and J usage is TRBJ2-5; 7 bases line up with TRBD2. Source material: blood. The CDR3 region has the DNA TGCAGTGCTTTGCGGGAGAGGGAGACCCAGTACTTC. It yields the protein CSALRERETQYF.